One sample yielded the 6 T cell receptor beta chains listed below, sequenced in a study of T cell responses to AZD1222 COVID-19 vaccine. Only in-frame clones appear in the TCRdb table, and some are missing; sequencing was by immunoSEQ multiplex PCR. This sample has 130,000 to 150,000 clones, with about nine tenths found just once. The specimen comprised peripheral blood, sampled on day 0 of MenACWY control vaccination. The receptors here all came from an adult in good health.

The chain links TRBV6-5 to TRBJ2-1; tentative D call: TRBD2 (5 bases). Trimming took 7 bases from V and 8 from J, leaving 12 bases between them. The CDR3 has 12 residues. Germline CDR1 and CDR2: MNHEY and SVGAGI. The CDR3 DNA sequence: TGTGCCAGCAAAGGACTCCAGCATGAGCAGTTCTTC. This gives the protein CASKGLQHEQFF.

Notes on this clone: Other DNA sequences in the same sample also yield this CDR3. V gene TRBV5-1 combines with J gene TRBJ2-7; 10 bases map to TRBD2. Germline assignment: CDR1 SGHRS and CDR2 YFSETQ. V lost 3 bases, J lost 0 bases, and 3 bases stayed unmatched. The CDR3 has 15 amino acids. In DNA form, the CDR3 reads TGCGCCAGCAGCTCCCCTAGCGGGAGCTCCTACGAGCAGTACTTC. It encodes CASSSPSGSSYEQYF.

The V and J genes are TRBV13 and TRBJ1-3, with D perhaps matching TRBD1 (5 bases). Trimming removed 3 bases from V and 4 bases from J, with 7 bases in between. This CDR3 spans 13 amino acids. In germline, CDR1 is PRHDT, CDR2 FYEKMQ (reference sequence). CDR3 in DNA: TGTGCCAGCAGCTTCAGGGAAGGAAACACCATATATTTT. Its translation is CASSFREGNTIYF.

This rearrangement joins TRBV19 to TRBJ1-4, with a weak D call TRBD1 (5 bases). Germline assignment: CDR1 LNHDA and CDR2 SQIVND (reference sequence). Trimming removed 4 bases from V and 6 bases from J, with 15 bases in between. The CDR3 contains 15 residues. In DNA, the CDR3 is TGTGCCAGTAGTACGGGGACCGTCGTCTATGAAAAACTGTTTTTT. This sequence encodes CASSTGTVVYEKLFF.

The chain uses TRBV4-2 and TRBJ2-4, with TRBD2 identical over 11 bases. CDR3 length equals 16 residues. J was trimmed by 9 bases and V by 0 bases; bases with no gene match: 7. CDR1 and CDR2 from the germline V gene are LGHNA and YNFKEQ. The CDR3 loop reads CASSQDIRLAGPIQYF. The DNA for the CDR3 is TGTGCCAGCAGCCAAGATATTCGACTAGCGGGGCCCATTCAGTACTTC.

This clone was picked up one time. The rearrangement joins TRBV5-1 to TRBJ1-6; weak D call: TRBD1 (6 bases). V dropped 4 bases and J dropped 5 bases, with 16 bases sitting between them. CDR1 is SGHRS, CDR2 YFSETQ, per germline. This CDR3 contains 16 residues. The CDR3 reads CASSPRPTGDNSPLHF. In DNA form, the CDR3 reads TGCGCCAGCAGCCCCCGCCCGACAGGCGATAATTCACCCCTCCACTTT.